This is a list of T cell receptor beta chains from one sample in a study of blood T cell repertoires in COVID-19. Profiled with immunoSEQ multiplex PCR; TCRdb holds only in-frame clones, not every one. The data hold roughly 230,000 clones, with over 80% observed a single time. The sample taken for sequencing was peripheral blood. The receptors derive from a human donor in a cohort sampled during active COVID-19. Both conserved end residues are part of each CDR3. D genes are given only for firm matches. Size tells how often a clone was seen (once, few, many) or the class of an expanded clone, and some rows leave it out.

clone_size,v_call,d_call,j_call,cdr3_nt,cdr3_aa
.,TRBV27,TRBD2,TRBJ2-7,TGTGCCAGCAGTTTATCGCCCAGCGGGAGATCCGACGAGCAGTACTTC,CASSLSPSGRSDEQYF
.,TRBV24-1,.,TRBJ1-6,TGTGCCACCAGAGCGGGGAATAATTCACCCCTCCACTTT,CATRAGNNSPLHF
.,TRBV29-1,TRBD2,TRBJ2-1,TGCAGCGTTGTCAGTTTGGCTAGCGGACACTCCTACAATGAGCAGTTCTTC,CSVVSLASGHSYNEQFF
.,TRBV7-9,.,TRBJ2-7,TGTGCCAGCAGCTTAATGGGCCCTCCCTACGAGCAGTACTTC,CASSLMGPPYEQYF
.,TRBV28,TRBD1,TRBJ1-4,TGTGCCAGCAGCTACGGGCAGGGACAGATTTGGGATGAAAAACTGTTTTTT,CASSYGQGQIWDEKLFF
.,TRBV29-1,.,TRBJ1-1,TGCAGCGTTGAAGAAGACAAGCACGAAGCTTTCTTT,CSVEEDKHEAFF
.,TRBV6-5,.,TRBJ1-2,TGTGCCAGCAGTTACGGGGAGGCGCGCCTATATGGCTACACCTTC,CASSYGEARLYGYTF
few,TRBV2,.,TRBJ1-3,TGTGCCAGCAGTGGGTCAAGATCCTGGAGCAACACCATATATTTT,CASSGSRSWSNTIYF
.,TRBV11-2,TRBD2,TRBJ2-1,TGTGCCAGCAGCCGATCTAGCGGGAGATTAAATGAGCAGTTCTTC,CASSRSSGRLNEQFF
.,TRBV19,.,TRBJ1-4,TGTGCCAGTAGTAAGAGCTGGCAGGGTCATGAAAAACTGTTTTTT,CASSKSWQGHEKLFF
few,TRBV19,TRBD1,TRBJ1-4,TGTGCCAGTAGTGGGGACAGGGGAACTAATGAAAAACTGTTTTTT,CASSGDRGTNEKLFF
few,TRBV7-9,TRBD1,TRBJ1-1,TGTGCCAGCAGCTTGGACCGATCGACAGGGAGGTGGACTGAAGCTTTCTTT,CASSLDRSTGRWTEAFF
once,TRBV13,TRBD2,TRBJ2-5,TGTGCCAGCAGCTTAGGAGGCGGGAGGAGCTGGAGTGAGACCCAGTACTTC,CASSLGGGRSWSETQYF
.,TRBV11-2,.,TRBJ2-2,TGTGCCAGCAGCTTAGACGGCGGGGAGGTCGGGGAGCTGTTTTTT,CASSLDGGEVGELFF
.,TRBV19,.,TRBJ2-3,TGTGCCAGTAGTGTTCGCCCACGGGATACGCAGTATTTT,CASSVRPRDTQYF
few,TRBV12-3/TRBV12-4,.,TRBJ2-3,TGTGCCAGCAGCGATACTAGCACAGATACGCAGTATTTT,CASSDTSTDTQYF
.,TRBV9,.,TRBJ1-3,TGTGCCAGCAGCGTAGGAGTAGCCTCTGGAAACACCATATATTTT,CASSVGVASGNTIYF
.,TRBV11-2,.,TRBJ1-1,TGTGCCAGCAGCTTAGGTAGGGGCAGGGGCTTTGTCACTGAAGCTTTCTTT,CASSLGRGRGFVTEAFF
.,TRBV13,TRBD1,TRBJ2-1,TGTGCCAGCAGCTTAGGATTGTTTGTCGGACAGGGTAGGGAGGATGAGCAGTTCTTC,CASSLGLFVGQGREDEQFF
.,TRBV5-6,.,TRBJ1-1,TGTGCCAGCAGCTTGGGGGGCAGGGGTACTGAAGCTTTCTTT,CASSLGGRGTEAFF
.,TRBV19,.,TRBJ1-6,TGTGCCAGTAGGACTACGGCGGGAAATTCACCCCTCCACTTT,CASRTTAGNSPLHF
.,TRBV3-1/TRBV3-2,.,TRBJ2-7,TGTGCCAGCAGCCAAGTACCGTCTACGGTGGAGCAGTACTTC,CASSQVPSTVEQYF
.,TRBV6-5,.,TRBJ2-7,TGTGCCAGCGGCAGGGCTACCTCCTACGAGCAGTACTTC,CASGRATSYEQYF
.,TRBV5-4,TRBD1,TRBJ1-6,TGTGCCAGCAGCTCCGGACAGGGGCTAACGAATTCACCCCTCCACTTT,CASSSGQGLTNSPLHF
.,TRBV19,TRBD1,TRBJ1-2,TGTGCCAGTAGTTCGACAGGGAACAACTATGGCTACACCTTC,CASSSTGNNYGYTF
.,TRBV25-1,.,TRBJ1-2,TGTGCCAGCAGTGAGCGACAAAGCTATGGCTACACCTTC,CASSERQSYGYTF
many,TRBV4-1,TRBD1,TRBJ2-1,TGCGCCAGCAGCCAGGGACAGGGGGCGAACAATGAGCAGTTCTTC,CASSQGQGANNEQFF
.,TRBV24-1,.,TRBJ2-1,TGTGCCACCGGACCAGGGTCCGGGGAGCAGTTCTTC,CATGPGSGEQFF
.,TRBV27,.,TRBJ1-2,TGTGCCAGCCATCCGGGGGATAACTATGGCTACACCTTC,CASHPGDNYGYTF
.,TRBV7-2,TRBD1,TRBJ1-2,TGTGCCAGCAGCCCCGGGACAGGGAATGGCTACACCTTC,CASSPGTGNGYTF
.,TRBV21-1,.,TRBJ2-1,TGTGCCAGCAGCAAAGAATCACTACAAATTGGTGGTGTTGAGCAGTTCTTC,CASSKESLQIGGVEQFF
once,TRBV24-1,TRBD2,TRBJ2-1,TGTGCCACCAGTGCGACTAGCCCTAGGAATGAGCAGTTCTTC,CATSATSPRNEQFF
.,TRBV4-1,TRBD1,TRBJ2-7,TGCGCCAGCAGCCAAGATTTAATGCGCCGGGACAGATACGAGCAGTACTTC,CASSQDLMRRDRYEQYF
once,TRBV24-1,TRBD1,TRBJ2-3,TGTGCCACCAGTAATTTCGAAGGACAGGAAACAGATACGCAGTATTTT,CATSNFEGQETDTQYF
.,TRBV5-1,.,TRBJ2-2,TGCGCCAGCAGCCCGGGGAACACCGGGGAGCTGTTTTTT,CASSPGNTGELFF